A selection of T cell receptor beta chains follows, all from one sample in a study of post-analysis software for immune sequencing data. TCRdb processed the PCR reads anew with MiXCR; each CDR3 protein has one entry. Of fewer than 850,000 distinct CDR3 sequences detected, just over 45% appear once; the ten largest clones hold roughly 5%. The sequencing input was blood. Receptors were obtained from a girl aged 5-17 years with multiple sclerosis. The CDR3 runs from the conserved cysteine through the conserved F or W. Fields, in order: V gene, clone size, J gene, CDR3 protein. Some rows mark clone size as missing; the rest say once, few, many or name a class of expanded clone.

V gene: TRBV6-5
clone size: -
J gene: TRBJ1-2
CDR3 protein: CASSYTITSQGYGYTF

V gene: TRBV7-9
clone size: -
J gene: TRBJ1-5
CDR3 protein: CASSPDRFDQPQHF

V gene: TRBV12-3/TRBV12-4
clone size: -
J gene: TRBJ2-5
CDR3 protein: CASSLAAAGETQYF

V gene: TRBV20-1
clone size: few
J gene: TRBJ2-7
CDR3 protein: CSAREGLGEQYF

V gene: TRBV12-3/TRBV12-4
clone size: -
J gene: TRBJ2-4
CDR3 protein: CASSRAGGRSGPNKNIQYF

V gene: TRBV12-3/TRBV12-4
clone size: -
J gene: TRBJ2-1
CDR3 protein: CASSPHDEQFF

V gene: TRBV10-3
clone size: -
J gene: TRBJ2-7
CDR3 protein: CAISERRSGSSYEQYF

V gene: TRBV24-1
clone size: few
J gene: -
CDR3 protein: CATSDPSPRTGIYEQYF

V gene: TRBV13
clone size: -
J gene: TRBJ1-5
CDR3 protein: CASSRQGVQPQHF

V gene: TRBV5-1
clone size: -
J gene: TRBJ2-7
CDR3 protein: CASSLDPPYEQYF

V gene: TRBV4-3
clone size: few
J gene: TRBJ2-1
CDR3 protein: CASSQMPGPGNRGEQFF

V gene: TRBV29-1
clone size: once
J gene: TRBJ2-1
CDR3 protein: CSVELGGQAMLRRAYNEQFF

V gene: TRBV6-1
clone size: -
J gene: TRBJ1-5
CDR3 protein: CASRRAGFGNQPQHF

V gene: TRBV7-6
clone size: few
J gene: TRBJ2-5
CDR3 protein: CASTQGLRMETQYF

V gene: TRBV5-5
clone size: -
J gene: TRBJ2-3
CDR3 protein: CASSQGGEWSTDTQYF

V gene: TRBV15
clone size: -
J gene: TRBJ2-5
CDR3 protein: CATSRDRGGREQYF

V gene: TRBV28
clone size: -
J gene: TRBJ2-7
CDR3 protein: CASSLFSGEAYEQYF

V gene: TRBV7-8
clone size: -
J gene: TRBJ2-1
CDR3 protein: CASSLGPLLDEQFF

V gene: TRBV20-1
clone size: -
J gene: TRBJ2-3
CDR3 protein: CSARGAYVVATDTQYF

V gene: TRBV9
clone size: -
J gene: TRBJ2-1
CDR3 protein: CASSVARGSLHNEQFF

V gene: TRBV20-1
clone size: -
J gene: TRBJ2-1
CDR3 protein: CSAPSSGRDNEQFF

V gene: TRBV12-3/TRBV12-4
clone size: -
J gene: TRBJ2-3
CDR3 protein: CASSKDTGVGTDTQYF